This T cell receptor beta chain was identified during a study of cytomegalovirus exposure and HLA in healthy donors. PCR used 60 Vbeta primers and 13 Jbeta primers. Method: immunoSEQ multiplex PCR; TCRdb's copy keeps in-frame clones and lacks some. This sample carries about 43,000 clones, under 65% of them seen once, and the ten largest clones take more than 8.5%. The CDR3 is 14 amino acids. V was pared by 6 bases and J by 3 bases, with 15 bases between. Germline V CDR1 and CDR2: KGHSH, LQKENI. This chain joins TRBV18 and TRBJ2-7, with D perhaps TRBD2 (7 bases). Sequenced: PBMCs. The TCR comes from a human donor in good health. CDR3 amino acids: CASSPEGGFYEQYF. In DNA, the CDR3 is TGTGCCAGCTCCCCCGAGGGGGGGTTCTACGAGCAGTACTTC.